This is a list of T cell receptor beta chains from one sample in a study of blood T cell repertoires in COVID-19. Clones were read by immunoSEQ multiplex PCR, and TCRdb kept only the in-frame ones, dropping some. The data hold more than 85,000 clones, with 70% to 90% observed a single time. Input material: peripheral blood. These TCRs come from a human donor in a cohort sampled during active COVID-19. Both conserved end residues are part of each CDR3. The order of the fields is J gene, V gene, D gene, CDR3 protein, CDR3 DNA. D genes are given only for firm matches.

j_call: TRBJ2-3; v_call: TRBV7-3; d_call: .; cdr3_aa: CASSPGRGTSTDTQYF; cdr3_nt: TGTGCCAGCAGCCCTGGTCGAGGGACTAGCACAGATACGCAGTATTTT
j_call: TRBJ1-2; v_call: TRBV20-1; d_call: .; cdr3_aa: CSARLYYGYTF; cdr3_nt: TGCAGTGCTAGACTGTACTATGGCTACACCTTC
j_call: TRBJ1-1; v_call: TRBV10-2; d_call: .; cdr3_aa: CASSGVEREAFF; cdr3_nt: TGCGCCAGTTCAGGGGTGGAGAGGGAAGCTTTCTTT
j_call: TRBJ1-6; v_call: TRBV4-2; d_call: .; cdr3_aa: CASSQAGVNSPLHF; cdr3_nt: TGTGCCAGCAGCCAAGCAGGGGTAAATTCACCCCTCCACTTT
j_call: TRBJ2-7; v_call: TRBV27; d_call: TRBD2; cdr3_aa: CASSGGLSYEQYF; cdr3_nt: TGTGCCAGCTCGGGGGGACTATCGTACGAGCAGTACTTC
j_call: TRBJ2-7; v_call: TRBV18; d_call: TRBD2; cdr3_aa: CASSPGLADEQYF; cdr3_nt: TGTGCCAGCTCCCCGGGACTAGCGGACGAGCAGTACTTC
j_call: TRBJ1-5; v_call: TRBV19; d_call: .; cdr3_aa: CASSLATVIGNQPQHF; cdr3_nt: TGTGCCAGTAGCCTAGCCACGGTGATTGGCAATCAGCCCCAGCATTTT
j_call: TRBJ2-5; v_call: TRBV7-9; d_call: .; cdr3_aa: CASSLAVRLKLHQETQYF; cdr3_nt: TGTGCCAGCAGCTTAGCCGTACGACTCAAACTCCATCAAGAGACCCAGTACTTC
j_call: TRBJ2-7; v_call: TRBV14; d_call: TRBD2; cdr3_aa: CASSQTSGGSYEQYF; cdr3_nt: TGTGCCAGCAGCCAGACTAGCGGGGGCTCCTACGAGCAGTACTTC
j_call: TRBJ2-7; v_call: TRBV4-2; d_call: TRBD1; cdr3_aa: CASSQATGTANDQYF; cdr3_nt: TGTGCCAGCAGCCAAGCCACCGGGACAGCCAACGATCAGTACTTC
j_call: TRBJ2-1; v_call: TRBV6-4; d_call: TRBD2; cdr3_aa: CASSASGGRRNEQFF; cdr3_nt: TGTGCCAGCAGCGCAAGCGGGGGCCGTAGGAATGAGCAGTTCTTC
j_call: TRBJ2-7; v_call: TRBV14; d_call: TRBD2; cdr3_aa: CASSVAGGTFINYEQYF; cdr3_nt: TGTGCCAGCAGCGTGGCGGGAGGGACTTTTATCAACTACGAGCAGTACTTC
j_call: TRBJ2-2; v_call: TRBV6-5; d_call: TRBD1; cdr3_aa: CASSYVDREGGELFF; cdr3_nt: TGTGCCAGCAGTTACGTGGACAGGGAAGGCGGGGAGCTGTTTTTT
j_call: TRBJ1-2; v_call: TRBV7-2; d_call: .; cdr3_aa: CASSLEPDRYYGYTF; cdr3_nt: TGTGCCAGCAGCTTAGAGCCGGACAGATACTATGGCTACACCTTC